This is a list of T cell receptor beta chains from one sample in a study of T cells in Graves' hyperthyroidism and ophthalmopathy. TCRdb re-analysed the multiplex PCR reads in MiXCR, keeping a single row per CDR3 protein. The repertoire holds a few hundred thousand distinct CDR3 sequences, with around a sixth as singletons. The sample comprised blood. The source of these receptors is a woman aged 45-65 years with Graves' hyperthyroidism. CDR3s leave out the opening cysteine and the closing phenylalanine or tryptophan.

j_call | v_call | cdr3_aa
TRBJ1-1 | TRBV19 | ASARDRREAF
TRBJ1-2 | TRBV4-1 | ASSQDWTLVGYGYT
TRBJ1-2 | TRBV12-3/TRBV12-4 | ASSPPGWQRSYDYT
TRBJ1-3 | TRBV3-1 | ASSQDRSSGNTIY
TRBJ1-1 | TRBV7-2 | ASSLEGAAAGAF
TRBJ1-1 | TRBV5-1 | ASSASLGNTEAF
TRBJ1-1 | TRBV13 | ASSLRATEAF
TRBJ2-1 | TRBV10-3 | AIMTGQVPNEQF
TRBJ1-1 | TRBV20-1 | SASTGLSAEAF
TRBJ1-5 | TRBV11-3 | ASSLGDRAHSNQPQH
TRBJ2-7 | TRBV28 | ASSQWTSGTYEQY
TRBJ2-4 | TRBV28 | ASSFPAGAKNIQY
TRBJ2-3 | TRBV7-6 | ASSLAPSGSGNTQY
TRBJ2-1 | TRBV10-1 | ASSEPGTSGRGYNEQF
TRBJ1-1 | TRBV12-3/TRBV12-4 | ASSWTDTEAF
TRBJ2-4 | TRBV7-9 | ASSLGLARNIQY
TRBJ1-2 | TRBV20-1 | SAEGIGEGYGYT
TRBJ1-1 | TRBV4-2 | ASSQEAAQREAF
TRBJ2-7 | TRBV5-1 | ASSQRQPPTHYEQY
TRBJ2-5 | TRBV27 | ASAWTGRGETQY
TRBJ2-5 | TRBV7-7 | ASSPDRTGETQY
TRBJ1-5 | TRBV5-4 | ASSLWGNTPQH
TRBJ2-3 | TRBV9 | ASSGNQSSTDTQY
TRBJ1-2 | TRBV2 | ASSPAPDTSYGYT
TRBJ1-4 | TRBV18 | ASSGTQDEKLF
TRBJ2-3 | TRBV6-1 | ASSSGLAGVSAQY
TRBJ2-3 | TRBV29-1 | SVHGGGLRSGSQY
TRBJ2-1 | TRBV6-1 | ASFERGSNEQF
TRBJ2-7 | TRBV11-2 | ASSLDISSGSSYEQY